This is a list of T cell receptor beta chains from one sample in a study of post-analysis software for immune sequencing data. From the PCR reads, TCRdb called clonotypes with MiXCR, one entry per CDR3 protein. The repertoire holds about 170,000 distinct CDR3 sequences, with 25% to 35% as singletons. Sequencing was done on a sample of blood. These receptors were collected from a girl aged 5-17 years with multiple sclerosis. Both conserved end residues are part of each CDR3. A D gene is named only where the DNA matches it firmly. Expanded clones get a size class; other rows say once, few or many, or leave the size out.

clone_size: -; j_call: TRBJ2-1; v_call: TRBV6-2/TRBV6-3; d_call: TRBD2; cdr3_nt: TGTGCCAGCAGCAAAACTAGCGGGATAGGTGGGTTGCCTGAGCAGTTCTTC; cdr3_aa: CASSKTSGIGGLPEQFF
clone_size: -; j_call: TRBJ2-7; v_call: TRBV28; d_call: -; cdr3_nt: TGTGCCAGCAGTTATGGAGGAGGGGGGTACGAGCAGTACTTC; cdr3_aa: CASSYGGGGYEQYF
clone_size: many; j_call: TRBJ2-7; v_call: TRBV7-3; d_call: TRBD1; cdr3_nt: TGTGCCAGCAGCTTAAAACAGGGGGCCGAGCAGTACTTC; cdr3_aa: CASSLKQGAEQYF
clone_size: many; j_call: TRBJ2-5; v_call: TRBV5-1; d_call: TRBD1; cdr3_nt: TGCGCCAGCAGCAAGGGACAGCCCCAAGAGACCCAGTACTTC; cdr3_aa: CASSKGQPQETQYF
clone_size: -; j_call: TRBJ2-3; v_call: TRBV20-1; d_call: TRBD2; cdr3_nt: TGCAGTGCAAACCAGCGGGAGGGCACAGATACGCAGTATTTT; cdr3_aa: CSANQREGTDTQYF
clone_size: -; j_call: TRBJ1-2; v_call: TRBV30; d_call: -; cdr3_nt: TGTGCCTGGGATCCCGGGACACGCTCTCTGGGCTACACCTTC; cdr3_aa: CAWDPGTRSLGYTF
clone_size: few; j_call: TRBJ1-1; v_call: TRBV7-9; d_call: -; cdr3_nt: TGTGCCAGCAGCTTAGCGATACCAGCGTCTGAAGCTTTCTTT; cdr3_aa: CASSLAIPASEAFF
clone_size: many; j_call: TRBJ2-4; v_call: TRBV6-1; d_call: -; cdr3_nt: TGTGCCAGCAGTAGCCCGCATTTAGCCAAAAACATTCAGTACTTC; cdr3_aa: CASSSPHLAKNIQYF
clone_size: few; j_call: TRBJ2-5; v_call: TRBV6-5; d_call: -; cdr3_nt: TGTGCCAGCAGTTACTCGATTAGGGCGGAGACCCAGTACTTC; cdr3_aa: CASSYSIRAETQYF
clone_size: -; j_call: TRBJ1-1; v_call: TRBV18; d_call: -; cdr3_nt: TGTGCCAGCTCACCCGAATACACTGAAGCTTTCTTT; cdr3_aa: CASSPEYTEAFF
clone_size: few; j_call: TRBJ2-5; v_call: TRBV11-2; d_call: TRBD1; cdr3_nt: TGTGCCAGCAGCTGGACAGGGCGTGAGGAGACCCAGTACTTC; cdr3_aa: CASSWTGREETQYF
clone_size: few; j_call: TRBJ2-1; v_call: TRBV3-1; d_call: -; cdr3_nt: TGTGCCAGCAGCCAAGATACGTGGGAGCAGTTCTTC; cdr3_aa: CASSQDTWEQFF
clone_size: -; j_call: TRBJ1-1; v_call: TRBV18; d_call: -; cdr3_nt: TGTGCCAGCTCACCTCCGGGTCGGATGATAACTGAAGCTTTCTTT; cdr3_aa: CASSPPGRMITEAFF
clone_size: many; j_call: TRBJ2-5; v_call: TRBV29-1; d_call: TRBD1; cdr3_nt: TGCAGCGTCGACAGGGGGGTTCGCGAGACCCAGTACTTC; cdr3_aa: CSVDRGVRETQYF